This entry concerns a single T cell receptor (beta chain). No antigen is known for it. Constant-region reverse primers amplified full-length variable regions, followed by semi-nested Nested Universal Primer A PCR. TCRdb passed the 5' RACE reads through MiXCR, listing each CDR3 protein once. This sample carries some 8,700 distinct CDR3 sequences, 65% to 70% of them seen once, and the ten largest clones take about 4.5%. Germline V gene lookup returns CDR1 SGHAT and CDR2 FQNNGV. V was clipped by 2 bases and J by 4 bases; unmatched bases: 7. CDR3 length equals 15 residues. General study points: The larger-cohort validation was restricted to a single TCR beta V-J rearrangement rather than whole repertoires.

The chain links TRBV11-2 to TRBJ2-7; TRBD1 matches 8 bases. The sample consisted of tumor-infiltrating naive CD4+ T cells sorted from the breast tumor. This sample's subset: naive CD4+ T cells, CD4+CD45RA+CD25-. This clonotype was obtained from a female donor with breast cancer. The CDR3 here is CASSLSSDRGYEQYF. The CDR3 nucleotides read TGTGCCAGCAGCTTATCCTCCGACAGGGGATACGAGCAGTACTTC.